A selection of T cell receptor beta chains follows, all from one sample in a study of cytomegalovirus exposure and HLA in healthy donors. Assay: immunoSEQ multiplex PCR; the TCRdb copy retains only in-frame clones and omits some. The table lists 150,000 to 180,000 clones, 85% to 90% of them singletons. Source material: PBMCs. These receptors came from a human donor in good health. The CDR3 runs from the conserved cysteine through the conserved F or W.

TRBJ1-1 TRBV6-5 CDTDRFRTEAFF
TRBJ1-5 TRBV9 CASSVGFGSNQPQHF
TRBJ2-7 TRBV4-2 CASSHSDRGGYEQYF
TRBJ1-6 TRBV6-8 CASSYSRTGFYNSPLHF
TRBJ1-3 TRBV4-1 CASSQGNRANSGNTIYF
TRBJ1-4 TRBV15 CATSRGGQGDEKLFF
TRBJ2-1 TRBV30 CAWSVRLAGNNEQFF
TRBJ2-3 TRBV28 CASSLLVRDTQYF
TRBJ2-3 TRBV27 CASSLYAGATDTQYF
. TRBV5-6 CASSFRQTQYF
TRBJ2-3 TRBV7-3 CASSLGAFSTDTQYF
TRBJ2-1 TRBV27 CASSLIPFAEQFF
TRBJ1-2 TRBV7-2 CASSLGIWDRGNLNYGYTF
TRBJ2-2 TRBV15 CATSRVRQGGELFF
TRBJ1-1 TRBV15 CATSLTGQNTEAFF
TRBJ2-1 TRBV13 CASSSSNFIPDYPYDEQFF
TRBJ1-2 TRBV4-3 CASSRNLQGAIDGYTF
TRBJ1-1 TRBV19 CASSRAGTGLTNTEAFF
TRBJ1-5 TRBV5-4 CASSLGGQGNQPQHF
TRBJ2-7 TRBV21-1 CASSNCRDSYEQYF
TRBJ2-5 TRBV5-1 CASSSGLGGQETQYF
TRBJ1-3 TRBV19 CASRDRGNENTIYF
TRBJ2-3 TRBV29-1 CSAGTSGGSTDTQYF
TRBJ1-3 TRBV7-8 CASSLSNQGLGGNTIYF
TRBJ2-7 TRBV18 CASSPPGTSGPYEQYF
TRBJ1-1 TRBV11-2 CATQDNRNTEAFF
TRBJ1-2 TRBV11-2 CASSSVYGKNYGYTF
TRBJ2-5 TRBV5-4 CASSFTSGGAQTQYF
TRBJ2-6 TRBV19 CASSPPWGQISSGANVLTF
TRBJ1-2 TRBV28 CASSLGGTGVYGYTF
TRBJ1-2 TRBV28 CASSALLFGTVEYGYTF
TRBJ1-5 TRBV7-2 CASSDPHRGNVHNQPQHF
TRBJ2-1 TRBV6-4 CASSALAGVNEQFF
TRBJ1-2 TRBV2 CASSEGLLRGYTF
TRBJ2-7 TRBV16 CASSHQGLGIYEQYF
TRBJ2-2 TRBV6-6 CASSLGLEVTGELFF
TRBJ2-5 TRBV7-9 CASTSRDSEETQYF
TRBJ2-7 TRBV28 CASRLTPGQGTYEQYF
TRBJ2-3 TRBV28 CASNGAGRADTQYF
TRBJ1-3 TRBV15 CATSRERGSGNTIYF
TRBJ2-3 TRBV5-6 CASSLLRGGTDTQYF
TRBJ2-1 TRBV30 CAWSVGRLNEQFF
TRBJ1-4 TRBV19 CATRNRDNRNEKLFF
TRBJ1-2 TRBV4-1 CASSQAGFGYTF
TRBJ1-1 TRBV9 CASSASGGREAFF
TRBJ1-2 TRBV15 CATSRGVRDRASPNYGYTF
TRBJ1-5 TRBV27 CASSFRVSNQPQHF
TRBJ2-3 TRBV5-1 CASSPSRDRGDTQYF
TRBJ2-2 TRBV7-9 CASSRARRDRVSGELFF
TRBJ1-1 TRBV5-5 CASSRTGLPEAFF
TRBJ2-7 TRBV7-2 CASSLSGYYEQYF
TRBJ2-7 TRBV28 CASTFSGSSYEQYF
TRBJ1-1 TRBV6-1 CASSEVNRNTEAFF
TRBJ2-7 TRBV7-3 CASSLKGTGASLHYEQYF